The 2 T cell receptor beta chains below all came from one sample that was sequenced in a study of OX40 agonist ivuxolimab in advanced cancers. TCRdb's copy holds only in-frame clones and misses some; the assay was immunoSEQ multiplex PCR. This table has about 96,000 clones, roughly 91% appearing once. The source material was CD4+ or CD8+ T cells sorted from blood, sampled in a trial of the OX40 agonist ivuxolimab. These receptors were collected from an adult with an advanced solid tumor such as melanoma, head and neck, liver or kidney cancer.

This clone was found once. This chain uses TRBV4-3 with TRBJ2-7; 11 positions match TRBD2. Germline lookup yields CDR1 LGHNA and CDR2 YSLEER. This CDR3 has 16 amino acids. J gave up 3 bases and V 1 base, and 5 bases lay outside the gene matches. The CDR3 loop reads CASSQAVAGGSYEQYF. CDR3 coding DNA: TGCGCCAGCAGCCAAGCGGTAGCGGGAGGGAGCTACGAGCAGTACTTC.

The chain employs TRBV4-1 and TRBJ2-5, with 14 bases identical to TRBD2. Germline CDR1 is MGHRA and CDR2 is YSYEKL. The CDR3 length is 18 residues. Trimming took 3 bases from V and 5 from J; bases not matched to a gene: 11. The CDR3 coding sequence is TGCGCCAGCAGCCACTCCGGACTAGCGGGAGGATATAGGGAGACCCAGTACTTC. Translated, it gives CASSHSGLAGGYRETQYF.